This T cell receptor (beta chain) was sequenced in a study of cytomegalovirus exposure and HLA in healthy donors. Overall study context: The same platform was used for the 120 validation repertoires and the roughly 720 first-cohort repertoires, a later analysis reported. Overall study findings and caveats: The classifier, whose performance was assessed in both the original and validation cohorts, reportedly diagnosed cytomegalovirus status with high specificity and sensitivity. Most TCR sequences were rare, but some public TCRs occurred in many donors.

From the approximately 120-subject validation cohort, which was separate from the roughly 620-subject first cohort, the donors were drawn. Comments on this clone: The antigen remains undetermined.

Assay: immunoSEQ multiplex PCR; the TCRdb copy retains only in-frame clones and omits some. The data show about 150,000 clones, roughly 91% seen once. This sequence originates from a man aged 18 to 30 in good health and CMV-seronegative. The sequencing sample was made of PBMCs.

The CDR3 DNA sequence: TGTGCCAGCAGCTCGGCTGGGACTTACAATGAGCAGTTCTTC. Amino acids: CASSSAGTYNEQFF. This sequence joins TRBV7-6 and TRBJ2-1; possibly TRBD2 for D (6 bases). This CDR3 spans 14 amino acids. Germline lookup yields CDR1 SGHVS and CDR2 FNYEAQ. Between the trimmed V and J ends, which lost 4 bases and 4 bases, there was a span of 11 bases.